These 26 T cell receptor beta chains came from one sample sequenced in a study of CD8 T cells in ankylosing spondylitis. TCRdb itself ran the 5' RACE reads through MiXCR, one entry per CDR3 protein. The profile shows a few hundred thousand distinct CDR3 sequences, approximately 11% of them singletons. The specimen was blood, either unsorted or a sorted T cell fraction (not recorded which). Receptor source: a male donor with ankylosing spondylitis or in good health (not recorded which).

There are many counts of this clonotype. The V call is TRBV10-1, the J call TRBJ2-3; D unclear. CDR3 size: 13 residues. V lost 3 bases to trimming and J lost 6 bases, with 10 bases between them. The germline CDR1 and CDR2 sequences are WNHNN and SYGVQD (reference sequence). CDR3 sequence reads: CASSDDDWDTQYF. The CDR3 coding sequence is TGCGCCAGCAGTGATGACGATTGGGATACGCAGTATTTT.

This clonotype occurred many times. The chain is built from TRBV10-3 and TRBJ2-1; perhaps D is TRBD1 or TRBD2 (6 bases each). CDR3 length: 17 amino acids. The germline gives CDR1 ENHRY, CDR2 SYGVKD. V lost 7 bases to trimming and J lost 1 base, with 20 bases between them. The CDR3 DNA reads TGTGCCATCACGATTGGGGTGACGGGGGCTTCCTACAATGAGCAGTTCTTC. Translated, it gives CAITIGVTGASYNEQFF.

J is TRBJ1-1 and V is TRBV20-1; no firm D call. The CDR3 totals 12 residues. Trimming pared 0 bases from V and 6 bases from J, leaving 8 bases between. In germline, CDR1 is DFQATT, CDR2 SNEGSKA (reference sequence). The CDR3 DNA follows: TGCAGTGCTAGAGATAATGCCGCTGAAGCTTTCTTT. Translation gives CSARDNAAEAFF.

Here the CDR3 DNA reads TGCGCCAGCAGCCAACGGGACGCCCACTCCTACGAGCAGTACTTC. Encoded protein: CASSQRDAHSYEQYF. The chain has TRBV4-1 and TRBJ2-7, with D possibly called TRBD1 or TRBD2 (5 bases each). This CDR3 comprises 15 residues. V lost 2 bases and J 0 bases, leaving 11 bases between the germline ends. The germline V gene encodes CDR1 MGHRA and CDR2 YSYEKL.

This clonotype was detected many times. The chain joins TRBV4-1 to TRBJ2-7; TRBD1 might be the D (6 bases). Trimming shortened V by 4 bases and J by 3 bases, and 22 bases separated the two germline ends. The length of the CDR3 is 17 residues. Per the germline V gene, CDR1 is MGHRA and CDR2 is YSYEKL. This CDR3 is CASSRGQQATIVYEQYF. Here the CDR3 DNA reads TGCGCCAGCAGCCGAGGACAGCAAGCTACTATCGTCTACGAGCAGTACTTC.

This sequence joins TRBV29-1 and TRBJ1-3, with D possibly TRBD1 on 5 matching bases. The germline V and J ends were trimmed by 4 bases and 0 bases, with 13 bases remaining between them. Germline V gene data show CDR1 as SQVTM and CDR2 as ANQGSEA. This CDR3 has 15 residues. The CDR3 sequence: CSVVPGTGSGNTIYF. The DNA for the CDR3 is TGCAGCGTTGTTCCAGGGACCGGCTCTGGAAACACCATATATTTT.

This clonotype was picked up many times. The V call is TRBV21-1, the J call TRBJ2-7; the table's TRBD2 call for D was not verified on the DNA. TRBV21-1 counts as a pseudogene. The CDR3 consists of 16 residues. Here the CDR3 reads CASSAIIADLTYEQYF. CDR3 DNA sequence: TGTGCCAGCAGCGCCATAATAGCGGACCTGACCTACGAGCAGTACTTC.

This clonotype was found a few times. This sequence joins TRBV7-2 and TRBJ1-1; D is unresolved. This CDR3 has 13 residues. V gave up 4 bases and J gave up 7 bases, with 13 bases separating them. CDR1 SGHTA and CDR2 FQGNSA come from the germline V gene. CDR3 protein: CASSSLRRVEAFF. CDR3 sequence (DNA): TGTGCCAGCAGCTCTCTCCGGAGGGTTGAAGCTTTCTTT.

Many counts were recorded for this clonotype. The chain carries TRBV20-1 and TRBJ2-1; 8 bases map to TRBD2. CDR1 is DFQATT and CDR2 is SNEGSKA in the germline V gene (reference sequence). V lost 5 bases and J lost 9; bases outside the gene matches: 9. CDR3 length: 13 amino acids. The CDR3 is CSADRLAFAEQFF. DNA for the CDR3: TGCAGTGCTGACAGACTAGCGTTTGCTGAGCAGTTCTTC.

This clonotype came up a few times. The chain is built from TRBV6-5 and TRBJ2-3; D unclear. The length of the CDR3 is 11 residues. Germline CDR1 MNHEY, CDR2 SVGAGI. Deletions cut 7 bases from V and 0 bases from J, with 2 bases between. The CDR3 bases are TGTGCCAGCACCAGCACAGATACGCAGTATTTT. Its protein is CASTSTDTQYF.

This clonotype was observed many times. The V and J genes are TRBV20-1 and TRBJ2-3; 7 bases agree with TRBD2. The germline CDR1 and CDR2 sequences are DFQATT and SNEGSKA (reference sequence). V lost 5 bases, J lost 1 base, and 9 bases stayed unmatched. CDR3 length: 15 residues. This chain's CDR3 is CSAPGGGLGTDTQYF. CDR3 DNA: TGCAGTGCTCCGGGGGGAGGGCTGGGCACAGATACGCAGTATTTT.

This clonotype occurred many times. The rearrangement joins TRBV20-1 to TRBJ1-2; 8 nucleotides line up with TRBD1. V trimming: 5 bases; J trimming: 2 bases; junction bases outside the gene matches: 7. Germline V CDR1 and CDR2: DFQATT, SNEGSKA (reference sequence). The CDR3 runs to 14 residues. The CDR3 sequence: CSADRTGSNYGYTF. CDR3 sequence (DNA): TGCAGTGCTGACAGGACAGGGTCAAACTATGGCTACACCTTC.

This clonotype occurred many times. V and J are TRBV20-1 and TRBJ2-1, with D tentatively TRBD2 (6 bases). The CDR3 spans 16 residues. Germline lookup yields CDR1 DFQATT and CDR2 SNEGSKA (reference sequence). The V end lost 0 bases, the J end lost 4 bases, and 16 bases lay between the germline ends. CDR3 in DNA: TGCAGTGCTAGAGACCCCGTGGCGGGACGATACAATGAGCAGTTCTTC. It translates to CSARDPVAGRYNEQFF.

This clonotype was seen repeatedly, ten times or more. The chain links TRBV5-5 to TRBJ1-6; 11 nucleotides align to TRBD1. With V trimmed by 0 bases and J by 8 bases, 4 bases remained unmatched. Germline CDR1 and CDR2: SGHKS and YYEKEE (reference sequence). The CDR3 contains 16 residues. The CDR3 nucleotides read TGTGCCAGCAGCTTGGGAGGACAGGGGGCCTATTCACCCCTCCACTTT. Protein sequence: CASSLGGQGAYSPLHF. Supplemented by reference TRBV5-5 and TRBJ1-6, the full variable domain reads DAGVTQSPTHLIKTRGQQVTLRCSPISGHKSVSWYQQVLGQGPQFIFQYYEKEERGRGNFPDRFSARQFPNYSSELNVNALLLGDSALYLCASSLGGQGAYSPLHFGNGTRLTVT.

This sequence joins TRBV28 and TRBJ2-7; 8 nucleotides agree with TRBD1. The trim removed 6 bases at V and 0 bases at J, leaving 7 bases unmatched. The length of the CDR3 is 15 residues. Germline lookup yields CDR1 MDHEN and CDR2 SYDVKM. The CDR3 bases are TGTGCCAGCAGATACGGACAGGGCCTCTCCTACGAGCAGTACTTC. Protein sequence: CASRYGQGLSYEQYF. The variable domain in full, completed from reference TRBV28 and TRBJ2-7, reads DVKVTQSSRYLVKRTGEKVFLECVQDMDHENMFWYRQDPGLGLRLIYFSYDVKMKEKGDIPEGYSVSREKKERFSLILESASTNQTSMYLCASRYGQGLSYEQYFGPGTRLTVT.

This clonotype was seen a few times. V is TRBV20-1 and J is TRBJ2-7; weak D call: TRBD2 (7 bases). The CDR3 spans 15 residues. Deletions cut 5 bases from V and 5 bases from J, with 22 bases between. Germline CDR1 and CDR2: DFQATT and SNEGSKA (reference sequence). CDR3 amino acids: CSASGLVGGGHEQYF. The DNA for the CDR3 is TGCAGTGCTTCTGGTTTAGTAGGGGGGGGCCACGAGCAGTACTTC.

The chain recombines TRBV11-2 with TRBJ1-2; the match to TRBD1 covers 8 bases. Germline assignment: CDR1 SGHAT and CDR2 FQNNGV. V lost 5 bases, J lost 0 bases, and 11 bases stayed unmatched. The CDR3 is 17 amino acids. The CDR3 DNA reads TGTGCCAGCAGCCAACCGGCCCGACAGGGGACTAACTATGGCTACACCTTC. This encodes CASSQPARQGTNYGYTF.

The chain recombines TRBV20-1 with TRBJ2-5, with a tentative D call TRBD2 (5 bases). V was pared by 3 bases and J by 7 bases, with 9 bases between. This CDR3 has 11 residues. CDR1 is DFQATT, CDR2 SNEGSKA, per germline (reference sequence). This CDR3 is CSARLSGTQYF. The CDR3, as DNA: TGCAGTGCTAGGTTGAGCGGGACCCAGTACTTC.

This clonotype was counted ten times or more. The chain uses TRBV5-1 and TRBJ2-1; D gene ambiguous. This CDR3 has 14 amino acids. CDR1 is SGHRS, CDR2 YFSETQ, per germline. Between the trimmed V and J ends, which lost 0 bases and 8 bases, there was a span of 12 bases. The CDR3 DNA is TGCGCCAGCAGCTTGGGGCAGGTGGTAGATGAGCAGTTCTTC. Its protein product is CASSLGQVVDEQFF. Looking up the rest from reference TRBV5-1 and TRBJ2-1 gives the full variable domain: KAGVTQTPRYLIKTRGQQVTLSCSPISGHRSVSWYQQTPGQGLQFLFEYFSETQRNKGNFPGRFSGRQFSNSRSEMNVSTLELGDSALYLCASSLGQVVDEQFFGPGTRLTVL.

This clonotype was observed at least ten times. The gene calls are TRBV15 and TRBJ2-2, with a tentative D call TRBD2 (5 bases). CDR1 is LNHNV, CDR2 YYDKDF, per germline (reference sequence). There are 16 residues in the CDR3. Trimming took 1 base from V and 5 from J, leaving 14 bases between them. The CDR3 DNA reads TGTGCCACCAGCAGAGCCAGCGGAGGAACGACCGGGGAGCTGTTTTTT. This encodes CATSRASGGTTGELFF.

There are many counts of this clonotype. The V gene is TRBV20-1, the J gene TRBJ1-1; D gene unclear. CDR3 size: 13 residues. The V and J ends lost 6 bases and 1 base respectively, with 12 bases between them. Looked up from germline, CDR1 is DFQATT and CDR2 is SNEGSKA (reference sequence). The CDR3 DNA reads TGCAGTGCCAAGTTCCGGGCGAACACTGAAGCTTTCTTT. Its protein product is CSAKFRANTEAFF.

This clonotype came up a few times. This chain links TRBV3-1 with TRBJ2-1, with D possibly TRBD2 on 6 matching bases. Germline CDR1 LGHDT, CDR2 YNNKEL (reference sequence). The V end was cut by 4 bases, the J end by 9 bases, with 16 bases between. CDR3 length: 14 amino acids. The CDR3 reads CASSPPGGDIEQFF. CDR3 nucleotide sequence: TGTGCCAGCAGCCCGCCGGGCGGGGATATTGAGCAGTTCTTC.

The table lists this clonotype with many counts. The chain links TRBV12-3 or TRBV12-4 to TRBJ1-4; 7 bases are a match to TRBD1. V gave up 6 bases and J gave up 3 bases; unmatched junction bases: 4. CDR3 length equals 14 residues. The CDR3 coding sequence is TGTGCCAGCAGCCAAGGGGGCTCTAATGAAAAACTGTTTTTT. It encodes CASSQGGSNEKLFF.

The table lists this clonotype with a few counts. The rearrangement joins TRBV5-1 to TRBJ2-7; D possibly corresponds to TRBD2 (5 bases). CDR3 length: 13 residues. Germline CDR1 and CDR2: SGHRS and YFSETQ. V lost 1 base, J lost 7 bases, and 12 bases lay in between. The DNA for the CDR3 is TGCGCCAGCAGCTTGTCGCTCTCGGGGGAGCAGTACTTC. It specifies CASSLSLSGEQYF.

As regards this clonotype: This may be a read error, as it is one base from a much larger clone. The J gene is TRBJ1-1, the V gene TRBV28; TRBD1 might be the D (6 bases). This CDR3 region has 14 residues. V shed 5 bases and J shed 4 bases, with 14 bases lying between them. Germline V gene data show CDR1 as MDHEN and CDR2 as SYDVKM. The CDR3 loop is CASSDSTGSTEAFF. CDR3 DNA sequence: TGTGCCAGCAGTGACTCAACAGGGTCCACTGAAGCTTTCTTT.

A few counts support this clonotype. The chain combines TRBV7-8 with TRBJ1-1; tentatively, D is TRBD1 (6 bases). Germline-derived CDR1 and CDR2 are SGHVS and FQNEAQ. The length of the CDR3 is 16 residues. V lost 2 bases and J 4 bases, leaving 17 bases between the germline ends. The CDR3 sequence is CASSLSPGAGGTEAFF. The CDR3 coding sequence is TGTGCCAGCAGCTTAAGTCCGGGGGCGGGGGGCACTGAAGCTTTCTTT.